This is a list of T cell receptor beta chains from one sample in a study of T cell responses to AZD1222 COVID-19 vaccine. Method: immunoSEQ multiplex PCR; TCRdb's copy keeps in-frame clones and lacks some. Of about 150,000 clones detected, more than 85% appear once; the ten largest clones hold about 1.6%. The source was peripheral blood, collected 28 days after the second AZD1222 dose. These TCRs come from an adult who received the AZD1222 COVID-19 vaccine. The CDR3 runs from the conserved cysteine through the conserved F or W. A D gene is named only where the DNA matches it firmly. Not every row has a clone size; where given, it reads once, few, many or a size class.

CDR3 DNA,CDR3 protein,V gene,J gene,D gene,CDR3 length,clone size
TGCGCCAGCAGCTTGGTCCCCTCGGCTGAGTACGAGCAGTACTTC,CASSLVPSAEYEQYF,TRBV5-1,TRBJ2-7,.,15,.
TGTGCCAGCAGCCTCTATGCGGCGGGGGAGCAGTACTTC,CASSLYAAGEQYF,TRBV7-9,TRBJ2-7,.,13,.
TGTGCCAGCACTTTAGACAGGATTGGTGGCTACACCTTC,CASTLDRIGGYTF,TRBV12-3/TRBV12-4,TRBJ1-2,.,13,.
TGCGCCAGCACCTTGACTGGGGGGCCTAATGAGCAGTTCTTC,CASTLTGGPNEQFF,TRBV5-1,TRBJ2-1,.,14,.
TGTGCCAGCAGCCAAGAGGGGGGTGACAGGGTTGAGCAGCCCCAGCATTTT,CASSQEGGDRVEQPQHF,TRBV14,TRBJ1-5,TRBD1,17,.
TGTGCCAGCAGCCAAGTGAGCGGGGGGTCCGGCGAGCAGTACTTC,CASSQVSGGSGEQYF,TRBV4-2,TRBJ2-7,TRBD2,15,.
TGTGCCAGCAGTTACGAGGGGGCACATGATAATGAGCAGTTCTTC,CASSYEGAHDNEQFF,TRBV6-6,TRBJ2-1,TRBD1,15,.
TGTGCCAGTAACCCTCGTGAGTTCGGCGGCTATGGCTACACCTTC,CASNPREFGGYGYTF,TRBV19,TRBJ1-2,.,15,.
TGTGCCTCAGAAGGAAACACCATATATTTT,CASEGNTIYF,TRBV7-6,TRBJ1-3,.,10,.
TGTGCCAGCAGTGTTCAGGGGGGTCGCAATCAGCCCCAGCATTTT,CASSVQGGRNQPQHF,TRBV2,TRBJ1-5,TRBD1,15,once
TGTGCCTGGAGTGAGGACGGTTACAATGAGCAGTTCTTC,CAWSEDGYNEQFF,TRBV30,TRBJ2-1,.,13,.
TGTGCCACCAGCAGCTCGGTGAGTAGCTCCTACAATGAGCAGTTCTTC,CATSSSVSSSYNEQFF,TRBV15,TRBJ2-1,.,16,.
TGTGCCAGCACAAGGGGAACGAACACTGAAGCTTTCTTT,CASTRGTNTEAFF,TRBV6-4,TRBJ1-1,.,13,.
TGTGCCAGCAGCTTGGGGCTGCTAGAGGCAACTAATGAAAAACTGTTTTTT,CASSLGLLEATNEKLFF,TRBV5-4,TRBJ1-4,.,17,.
TGTGCCAGCTCACAAAATAGGGACACTGAAGCTTTCTTT,CASSQNRDTEAFF,TRBV18,TRBJ1-1,.,13,.
TGCGCCAGCAGCACCATACCACCAGCGGGGTTAGCCAAAAACATTCAGTACTTC,CASSTIPPAGLAKNIQYF,TRBV4-1,TRBJ2-4,TRBD2,18,.
TGCGCCACCCAGGGACACCTTGGGGAGACCCAGTACTTC,CATQGHLGETQYF,TRBV4-1,TRBJ2-5,.,13,.
TGTGCCAGCAGTTTGGGGGGGACGCATCAGCCCCAGCATTTT,CASSLGGTHQPQHF,TRBV27,TRBJ1-5,.,14,.
TGTGCCAGTAGTAGCCCCCCCGGGACACTGAACACTGAAGCTTTCTTT,CASSSPPGTLNTEAFF,TRBV19,TRBJ1-1,.,16,.
TGTGCCAGCAGCGCCCAGAGGGGCGGCTACACAGATACGCAGTATTTT,CASSAQRGGYTDTQYF,TRBV11-2,TRBJ2-3,.,16,.
TGTGCCAGCAGTTTGGGGTACAATGAGCAGTTCTTC,CASSLGYNEQFF,TRBV28,TRBJ2-1,.,12,.
TGCGCCAGCAGCTTGGCGGCGGCAGATACGCAGTATTTT,CASSLAAADTQYF,TRBV5-1,TRBJ2-3,.,13,.
TGTGCCAGCAGGGGATGGGGGGATGAGCAGTTCTTC,CASRGWGDEQFF,TRBV27,TRBJ2-1,.,12,.
TGCGCCAGCAGCTTGGCAGGGGCGTATGAAAAACTGTTTTTT,CASSLAGAYEKLFF,TRBV5-1,TRBJ1-4,.,14,.
TGTGCCTCCCGCCGGGGTTACGGGATGGAGACCCAGTACTTC,CASRRGYGMETQYF,TRBV30,TRBJ2-5,.,14,.
TGTGCCTGGAGAACAGGGTCGGGCAATCAGCCCCAGCATTTT,CAWRTGSGNQPQHF,TRBV30,TRBJ1-5,.,14,.
TGTGCCTGGGTCGGACAGGGCGGGGAAGAGACCCAGTACTTC,CAWVGQGGEETQYF,TRBV30,TRBJ2-5,TRBD1,14,.
TGTGCCAGCAGCCGCTACGGCGACAGGGCGGATGTCAATCAGCCCCAGCATTTT,CASSRYGDRADVNQPQHF,TRBV28,TRBJ1-5,TRBD1,18,.
TGTGCCAGCAGCCTAGCGGGGGGGAAACTCTCCTACGAGCAGTACTTC,CASSLAGGKLSYEQYF,TRBV3-1/TRBV3-2,TRBJ2-7,TRBD2,16,once
TGTGCCAGCAGCCGTAGCGGGGGGAGAGGCGATGAGCAGTTCTTC,CASSRSGGRGDEQFF,TRBV27,TRBJ2-1,TRBD2,15,.
TGTGCCAGCAGCTTATCGCAGGGGTTCGAGCAGTACTTC,CASSLSQGFEQYF,TRBV7-9,TRBJ2-7,.,13,.
TGTGCCAGCAGCTTAATGGCTGGGGGACATCGAGGCTACACCTTC,CASSLMAGGHRGYTF,TRBV7-2,TRBJ1-2,.,15,.
TGTGCCATCAGTGAGTCGGGCCTCAATTCACCCCTCCACTTT,CAISESGLNSPLHF,TRBV10-3,TRBJ1-6,.,14,.
TGCAGTGCTAGAGATCTCAATGAGCAGTTCTTC,CSARDLNEQFF,TRBV20-1,TRBJ2-1,.,11,.
TGTGCCAGCAGTTTACGATGGGACCGTAACACTGAAGCTTTCTTT,CASSLRWDRNTEAFF,TRBV27,TRBJ1-1,.,15,.
TGTGCCAGTAGTACATCCCGGGACATTGAAGCTTTCTTT,CASSTSRDIEAFF,TRBV19,TRBJ1-1,.,13,.
TGTGCCAGCAGCGCACCCCTGCCCAGGGGCCATGAGCAGTTCTTC,CASSAPLPRGHEQFF,TRBV9,TRBJ2-1,.,15,.
TGCGCCAGCAGTGATTTCATAGCGGGGATGAACACCGGGGAGCTGTTTTTT,CASSDFIAGMNTGELFF,TRBV10-1,TRBJ2-2,TRBD2,17,few
TGTGCCAGCAGCTTAGCAGGGGTTGGGGAAAAACTGTTTTTT,CASSLAGVGEKLFF,TRBV7-9,TRBJ1-4,.,14,.
TGTGCCAGCAGCCTACAATCGGGGGAGTGGCGTCGCGGGGAGCTGTTTTTT,CASSLQSGEWRRGELFF,TRBV3-1/TRBV3-2,TRBJ2-2,.,17,.
TGTGCCAGTAGTATAGACCTAGCGGGGACCAATGAGCAGTTCTTC,CASSIDLAGTNEQFF,TRBV19,TRBJ2-1,TRBD2,15,.